The 22 T cell receptor beta chains given below trace back to one sample, sequenced in a study of blood T cell repertoires in COVID-19. Sequencing used immunoSEQ multiplex PCR; TCRdb keeps in-frame clones, though not all of them. The sample consists of 390,000 or so clones, roughly four fifths of them appearing once. The sequencing sample was made of PBMCs or T cells enriched from blood (not recorded which). The receptors here all came from a woman in her fifties or sixties who had recovered from COVID-19.

The V gene is TRBV18, the J gene TRBJ2-1; perhaps TRBD2 as D (6 bases). Per the germline V gene, CDR1 is KGHSH and CDR2 is LQKENI. The CDR3 is made up of 19 amino acids. V was trimmed by 4 bases and J by 1 base, leaving 23 bases between them. The CDR3 DNA follows: TGTGCCAGCTCACATGGGGGGAATGGTGCGGGAACTTCCTACAATGAGCAGTTCTTC. It yields the protein CASSHGGNGAGTSYNEQFF.

The V gene is TRBV19, the J gene TRBJ1-1, with a possible D match to TRBD1 (5 bases). CDR3 size: 14 residues. CDR1 is LNHDA and CDR2 is SQIVND in the germline V gene (reference sequence). The CDR3 coding sequence is TGTGCTACCCTGAAGGGGCCAGCTAACCTTGAGGCTTTCTTT. Its protein is CATLKGPANLEAFF.

This chain connects TRBV5-1 to TRBJ2-2, with 9 bases matching TRBD1. This CDR3 is built from 17 residues. The germline V gene encodes CDR1 SGHRS and CDR2 YFSETQ. Germline trimming cut 4 bases from V and 3 bases from J; bases unmatched to any gene: 10. The chain's CDR3 is CASSKSSGTGYTGELFF. CDR3 sequence (DNA): TGCGCCAGCAGCAAATCTTCCGGGACAGGGTACACCGGGGAGCTGTTTTTT.

The chain uses TRBV7-9 and TRBJ1-1; D call uncertain. The CDR3 contains 13 residues. The germline CDR1 and CDR2 sequences are SEHNR and FQNEAQ (reference sequence). Deletions cut 3 bases from V and 3 bases from J, with 8 bases between. The CDR3, as DNA: TGTGCCAGCAGCTTCTTTCAGGACACTGAAGCTTTCTTT. Translation: CASSFFQDTEAFF. The full variable domain, its missing parts supplied by reference TRBV7-9 and TRBJ1-1, is DTGVSQNPRHKITKRGQNVTFRCDPISEHNRLYWYRQTLGQGPEFLTYFQNEAQLEKSRLLSDRFSAERPKGSFSTLEIQRTEQGDSAMYLCASSFFQDTEAFFGQGTRLTVV.

This chain uses TRBV5-1 with TRBJ2-1; 10 positions match TRBD2. The germline gives CDR1 SGHRS, CDR2 YFSETQ. With V trimmed by 4 bases and J by 4 bases, 5 bases remained unmatched. The length of the CDR3 is 15 residues. Here the CDR3 DNA reads TGCGCCAGCAGCGCTGTAGCGGGAGGTTACAATGAGCAGTTCTTC. This translates into CASSAVAGGYNEQFF.

V and J are TRBV5-1 and TRBJ2-1; TRBD2 agrees at 7 bases. The length of the CDR3 is 16 residues. J lost 4 bases, V lost 1 base, and 8 bases had no gene match. Germline loops: CDR1 SGHRS, CDR2 YFSETQ. In nucleotides, the CDR3 is TGCGCCAGCAGCTTGCTGGCGGGAGCGTTATACAATGAGCAGTTCTTC. Translation gives CASSLLAGALYNEQFF. Based on the CDR3 plus reference TRBV5-1 and TRBJ2-1, the full variable domain is KAGVTQTPRYLIKTRGQQVTLSCSPISGHRSVSWYQQTPGQGLQFLFEYFSETQRNKGNFPGRFSGRQFSNSRSEMNVSTLELGDSALYLCASSLLAGALYNEQFFGPGTRLTVL.

This sequence joins TRBV5-4 and TRBJ2-1; the match to TRBD1 covers 7 bases. Trimming at V came to 4 bases and at J to 4 bases, leaving 11 bases not matched to a gene. Germline loops: CDR1 SGHNT, CDR2 YYREEE (reference sequence). CDR3 length: 16 amino acids. CDR3 in amino acids: CASSGRLQGIYNEQFF. DNA for the CDR3: TGTGCCAGCAGCGGTCGTCTACAGGGGATATACAATGAGCAGTTCTTC.

Only a few counts were recorded for this clone. The CDR3 bases are TGTGCCAGCGGGGCGCTAGCGGGAGTGGGCAATGAGCAGTTCTTC. Protein product: CASGALAGVGNEQFF. The chain recombines TRBV2 with TRBJ2-1, with 10 bases that match TRBD2. In germline, CDR1 is SNHLY, CDR2 FYNNEI. Trimming at V came to 8 bases and at J to 6 bases, leaving 10 bases not matched to a gene. The CDR3 spans 15 residues.

The chain couples TRBV7-3 to TRBJ1-1; tentative D call: TRBD1 (5 bases). This CDR3 is 15 amino acids long. In germline, CDR1 is SGHTA, CDR2 FQGTGA. Trimming removed 3 bases from V and 7 bases from J, with 18 bases in between. This CDR3 reads CASSLRQGGTGEAFF. The CDR3 DNA sequence: TGTGCCAGCAGCTTGAGGCAGGGCGGAACGGGTGAAGCTTTCTTT.

The CDR3, as DNA: TGTGCCAGCAGTCCGGGACAGGGCAACACCGGGGAGCTGTTTTTT. Encoded protein: CASSPGQGNTGELFF. The V call is TRBV6-5, the J call TRBJ2-2; TRBD1 matches 9 bases. The CDR3 contains 15 residues. Germline CDR1 is MNHEY and CDR2 is SVGAGI. J lost 2 bases, V lost 5 bases, and 3 bases had no gene match.

This clone appeared many times. The CDR3 spells CASSMFYLVVADTKNYGYTF. DNA of the CDR3: TGTGCCAGTAGTATGTTTTATCTGGTGGTCGCGGACACAAAGAACTATGGCTACACCTTC. The V call is TRBV19, the J call TRBJ1-2; D perhaps matches TRBD1 (5 bases). This CDR3 contains 20 residues. Looked up from germline, CDR1 is LNHDA and CDR2 is SQIVND (reference sequence). V gave up 3 bases and J gave up 2 bases, with 28 bases separating them.

For this clone: This specimen includes other DNA sequences encoding the same CDR3. V and J are TRBV4-1 and TRBJ1-2; 10 nucleotides line up with TRBD1. Germline V gene lookup returns CDR1 MGHRA and CDR2 YSYEKL. Losses at the gene ends were 1 base for V and 7 bases for J; bases not matched to a gene: 0. The CDR3 length is 13 residues. CDR3 sequence reads: CASSQGDRGGYTF. CDR3 nucleotide sequence: TGCGCCAGCAGCCAAGGGGACAGGGGTGGCTACACCTTC.

This chain links TRBV19 with TRBJ1-4; the match to TRBD1 covers 9 bases. V shed 5 bases, J shed 8 bases, and the junction held 9 bases outside the gene matches. This CDR3 comprises 15 residues. The germline gives CDR1 LNHDA, CDR2 SQIVND (reference sequence). Written as DNA, the CDR3 is TGTGCCAGTAGTTTGGGACAGGGAATGGTGGAAAAACTGTTTTTT. Protein product: CASSLGQGMVEKLFF.

The chain carries TRBV13 and TRBJ1-3; 7 nucleotides line up with TRBD1. The CDR3 spans 15 residues. Germline loops: CDR1 PRHDT, CDR2 FYEKMQ (reference sequence). V lost 4 bases and J lost 0; bases outside the gene matches: 3. The CDR3 coding sequence is TGTGCCAGCAGCTCTTACAGGGGCTCTGGAAACACCATATATTTT. Protein sequence: CASSSYRGSGNTIYF.

V usage is TRBV10-3 and J usage is TRBJ1-1; D is undetermined. Germline values: CDR1 ENHRY, CDR2 SYGVKD. Trimming removed 6 bases from V and 2 bases from J, with 13 bases in between. This CDR3 is built from 14 residues. CDR3: CAIRSGDINTEAFF. CDR3 DNA sequence: TGTGCCATCAGGAGCGGGGATATAAACACTGAAGCTTTCTTT.

This clone was counted once. This sequence joins TRBV11-3 and TRBJ1-1; D is unresolved. This CDR3 is 12 amino acids long. CDR1 is SGHNT and CDR2 is YENEEA in the germline V gene. Trimming took 5 bases from V and 0 from J, leaving 4 bases between them. CDR3 sequence: CASSLLNTEAFF. The CDR3 coding sequence is TGTGCCAGCAGCCTGTTGAACACTGAAGCTTTCTTT.

The chain links TRBV7-2 to TRBJ2-7; 8 nucleotides line up with TRBD2. Germline V CDR1 and CDR2: SGHTA, FQGNSA. The CDR3 length is 15 residues. V shed 4 bases, J shed 2 bases, and the junction held 7 bases outside the gene matches. Written as DNA, the CDR3 is TGTGCCAGCAGCTCGAGGGCGGGGGGCGCCTACGAGCAGTACTTC. Translating gives CASSSRAGGAYEQYF.

V and J are TRBV6-4 and TRBJ2-1, with D perhaps matching TRBD2 (5 bases). Germline values: CDR1 MRHNA, CDR2 SNTAGT. The V end lost 2 bases, the J end lost 0 bases, and 8 bases lay between the germline ends. The CDR3 runs to 15 residues. CDR3 sequence reads: CASSDKAGSYNEQFF. DNA for the CDR3: TGTGCCAGCAGTGACAAGGCGGGCTCCTACAATGAGCAGTTCTTC.

The J gene is TRBJ2-7, the V gene TRBV18; D is undetermined. Trimming shortened V by 6 bases and J by 2 bases, and 5 bases separated the two germline ends. Germline-derived CDR1 and CDR2 are KGHSH and LQKENI. CDR3 size: 11 residues. The CDR3 DNA is TGTGCCAGCTCGGAGACCTACGAGCAGTACTTC. This encodes CASSETYEQYF. Using reference TRBV18 and TRBJ2-7 for the parts outside the CDR3, the full variable domain is NAGVMQNPRHLVRRRGQEARLRCSPMKGHSHVYWYRQLPEEGLKFMVYLQKENIIDESGMPKERFSAEFPKEGPSILRIQQVVRGDSAAYFCASSETYEQYFGPGTRLTVT.

This chain links TRBV30 with TRBJ1-5; unclear D gene. Trimming stripped 3 bases from V and 5 bases from J, with 11 bases between. In germline, CDR1 is GTSNPN, CDR2 SVGIG (reference sequence). CDR3 length: 13 amino acids. CDR3 amino acids: CAWSNSGDQPQHF. DNA of the CDR3: TGTGCCTGGAGCAATTCCGGTGATCAGCCCCAGCATTTT.

The chain links TRBV10-3 to TRBJ1-2, with D possibly matching TRBD1 (5 bases). The CDR3 is 13 residues long. Germline CDR1 ENHRY, CDR2 SYGVKD. Trimming removed 6 bases from V and 5 bases from J, with 13 bases in between. In DNA, the CDR3 is TGTGCCATCAGCGCCGACAGCCCTTATGGCTACACCTTC. This gives the protein CAISADSPYGYTF.

The rearrangement uses TRBV3-1 (or the pseudogene TRBV3-2) and TRBJ2-7, with TRBD2 as a possible D gene (6 bases). CDR3 length equals 16 residues. Germline CDR1 reads LGHDT; CDR2 reads YNNKEL (reference sequence). V was trimmed by 0 bases and J by 2 bases, leaving 14 bases between them. CDR3 residues: CASSQELGGTAYEQYF. The CDR3 DNA reads as TGTGCCAGCAGCCAAGAACTCGGCGGGACCGCCTACGAGCAGTACTTC.